A single sample is the source of the 18 T cell receptor beta chains below, sequenced in a study of CD8 T cells in ankylosing spondylitis. TCRdb fed the 5' RACE reads into MiXCR, producing one record per CDR3 protein. Here the sample spans some 200,000 distinct CDR3 sequences, under 30% being singletons. Sequenced sample: blood, either unsorted or a sorted T cell fraction (not recorded which). The receptors were gathered from a male donor with ankylosing spondylitis or in good health (not recorded which).

About this clonotype itself: This sequence may be a read error, since a much larger clone differs from it by one base. The chain is built from TRBV18 and TRBJ1-5; no firm D call. The CDR3 spans 13 residues. CDR1 and CDR2 (germline): KGHSH, LQKENI. The CDR3 DNA reads TGTGCCAGCTCACCACGAAAGGATCAGCACCAGCATTTT. This codes for CASSPRKDQHQHF.

This rearrangement joins TRBV20-1 to TRBJ1-4; 7 bases are shared with TRBD1. J lost 7 bases, V lost 3 bases, and 8 bases had no gene match. Germline V CDR1 and CDR2: DFQATT, SNEGSKA (reference sequence). The CDR3 covers 14 residues. The chain's CDR3 is CSARQGEGSEKLFF. The CDR3, as DNA: TGCAGTGCTAGGCAGGGGGAGGGTAGTGAAAAACTGTTTTTT.

This chain links TRBV15 with TRBJ2-1; D might be TRBD2 (6 bases). The CDR3 covers 12 residues. CDR1 and CDR2 (germline): LNHNV, YYDKDF (reference sequence). V lost 4 bases and J lost 14, with 15 bases in between. This chain's CDR3 is CATSTEGQGKFF. As DNA, the CDR3 is TGTGCCACCAGCACGGAGGGGCAGGGAAAGTTCTTC.

This clonotype has a count of ten or more. The rearrangement links TRBV5-1 to TRBJ2-3; D ambiguous. Trimming cost V 5 bases and J 6 bases, with 13 bases left between them. The CDR3 spans 13 residues. In germline, CDR1 is SGHRS, CDR2 YFSETQ. The CDR3 here is CASRKAPPDTQYF. CDR3 bases: TGCGCCAGCAGAAAAGCCCCACCTGATACGCAGTATTTT.

Ten or more counts support this clonotype. The chain recombines TRBV5-1 with TRBJ2-7; 7 positions match TRBD2. CDR1 is SGHRS, CDR2 YFSETQ, per germline. Trimming at V came to 4 bases and at J to 2 bases, leaving 6 bases not matched to a gene. CDR3 length equals 14 residues. CDR3 coding DNA: TGCGCCAGCAGCCCTCTGGGAGGGGCCTACGAGCAGTACTTC. This gives the protein CASSPLGGAYEQYF.

This clonotype was counted between two and nine times. J is TRBJ2-5 and V is TRBV7-9; 13 bases agree with TRBD2. Per germline, CDR1 SEHNR and CDR2 FQNEAQ (reference sequence). The CDR3 runs 14 residues. V dropped 7 bases and J dropped 5; count of bases not matched to a gene: 4. The chain's CDR3 is CASTQTSGRETQYF. CDR3 DNA: TGTGCCAGCACCCAGACTAGCGGGAGGGAGACCCAGTACTTC.

This clonotype was seen many times. The V gene is TRBV5-1, the J gene TRBJ2-3; D may be TRBD2 (6 bases). The CDR3 is made up of 13 amino acids. V shed 6 bases and J shed 4 bases, with 12 bases lying between them. Germline V gene lookup returns CDR1 SGHRS and CDR2 YFSETQ. In nucleotides, the CDR3 is TGCGCCAGCACTTCCCCGGGAGCAGATACGCAGTATTTT. Protein product: CASTSPGADTQYF.

There are many counts of this clonotype. V usage is TRBV20-1 and J usage is TRBJ1-1; D is undetermined. The CDR3 length is 14 residues. Germline V CDR1 and CDR2: DFQATT, SNEGSKA (reference sequence). Between the trimmed V and J ends, which lost 4 bases and 0 bases, there was a span of 12 bases. The DNA for the CDR3 is TGCAGTGCTACTCAAGGAGGGTTGAACACTGAAGCTTTCTTT. Translation gives CSATQGGLNTEAFF.

This clonotype was seen a few times. The gene calls are TRBV6-2 or TRBV6-3 and TRBJ1-5; D call uncertain. Germline CDR1 and CDR2: MNHEY and SVGEGT. The CDR3 covers 12 residues. With 6 bases removed from V and 2 bases from J, the gap between germline ends came to 5 bases. CDR3 sequence (DNA): TGTGCCAGCAGATTCGGCAATCAGCCCCAGCATTTT. Encoded protein: CASRFGNQPQHF.

This clonotype was counted a few times. This chain uses TRBV29-1 with TRBJ2-2, with TRBD1 matching 8 bases. After removal of 4 bases from V and 4 bases from J, the junction contained 5 bases not matched to a gene. The germline gives CDR1 SQVTM, CDR2 ANQGSEA. The CDR3 sequence is 14 residues long. DNA of the CDR3: TGCAGCGTTGCGACAGGGGCACGCACCGGGGAGCTGTTTTTT. Its translation: CSVATGARTGELFF.

A few counts support this clonotype. The rearrangement uses TRBV20-1 and TRBJ2-1, with TRBD2 matching over 11 bases. The CDR3 covers 15 residues. CDR1 and CDR2 (germline): DFQATT, SNEGSKA (reference sequence). J gave up 8 bases and V 0 bases, and 6 bases lay outside the gene matches. DNA for the CDR3: TGCAGTGCTAGAGATCCACTAGCGGGAGACCATGAGCAGTTCTTC. It translates to CSARDPLAGDHEQFF.

The CDR3 region is CSASGQGWYEQYF. The CDR3 DNA sequence: TGCAGTGCTAGTGGGCAGGGATGGTACGAGCAGTACTTC. This chain joins TRBV20-1 and TRBJ2-7, with TRBD1 as a possible D gene (5 bases). V lost 3 bases and J lost 4, with 13 bases in between. The CDR3 has 13 amino acids. CDR1 is DFQATT and CDR2 is SNEGSKA in the germline V gene (reference sequence).

V usage is TRBV5-8 and J usage is TRBJ2-3; TRBD2 matches 9 bases. This CDR3 is built from 17 residues. The trim removed 0 bases at V and 4 bases at J, leaving 9 bases unmatched. Germline V gene sequence: CDR1 SGHTS, CDR2 YDEGEE. The CDR3, as DNA: TGTGCCAGCAGCTTGGTTCCCAGCGGGAGGACGGCAGATACGCAGTATTTT. Its protein is CASSLVPSGRTADTQYF.

The V gene is TRBV7-2, the J gene TRBJ2-7; the match to TRBD1 covers 11 bases. The CDR3 sequence is 14 residues long. Germline V gene lookup returns CDR1 SGHTA and CDR2 FQGNSA. V lost 5 bases and J lost 5; bases outside the gene matches: 5. CDR3 in amino acids: CASSIGQGAHEQYF. The CDR3 nucleotides read TGTGCCAGCAGCATTGGACAGGGGGCCCACGAGCAGTACTTC.

Ten or more counts support this clonotype. This chain joins TRBV20-1 and TRBJ2-5; 8 bases align to TRBD2. Trimming removed 5 bases from V and 6 bases from J; junction bases left unmatched: 14. The germline V gene has CDR1 DFQATT and CDR2 SNEGSKA (reference sequence). The CDR3 loop spans 15 amino acids. CDR3 in DNA: TGCAGTGCTGCCTGGGGAAGCGGGAGAAAACAGACCCAGTACTTC. This translates into CSAAWGSGRKQTQYF.

This clonotype showed up many times. This sequence joins TRBV4-2 and TRBJ2-6, with a weak D call TRBD1 (5 bases). CDR3 length equals 18 residues. Trimming removed 0 bases from V and 1 base from J, with 13 bases in between. CDR1 and CDR2 (germline): LGHNA, YNFKEQ. CDR3 coding DNA: TGTGCCAGCAGCCAAGATAGGGGTTTTATTTCTGGGGCCAACGTCCTGACTTTC. Its translation: CASSQDRGFISGANVLTF.

This clonotype was seen ten or more times. The gene calls are TRBV7-2 and TRBJ2-2; D gene uncertain. The CDR3 runs to 17 residues. Germline values: CDR1 SGHTA, CDR2 FQGNSA. Between the trimmed V and J ends, which lost 1 base and 1 base, there was a span of 13 bases. The CDR3 protein is CASSLVALQRNTGELFF. The DNA for the CDR3 is TGTGCCAGCAGCTTAGTGGCTCTACAGAGGAACACCGGGGAGCTGTTTTTT.

The chain has TRBV20-1 and TRBJ2-7; 10 bases line up with TRBD1. Germline assignment: CDR1 DFQATT and CDR2 SNEGSKA (reference sequence). The junction had 4 bases not matched to a gene; V was cut back by 3 bases and J by 5 bases. This CDR3 is 13 amino acids long. CDR3 sequence: CSARLTGGNEQYF. CDR3 nucleotides: TGCAGTGCTAGGCTGACAGGGGGCAACGAGCAGTACTTC.